This TCR beta chain was recovered during a study of CD8 T cells in Susac syndrome. The V and J ends lost 5 bases and 2 bases respectively, with 21 bases between them. This CDR3 is 17 amino acids long. Germline V lookup: CDR1 MNHEY, CDR2 SVGEGT. The RNA input was about 0.5 to 1 ug, and it was reverse transcribed with random hexamers. The immunoSEQ assay covered 54 Vbeta and 13 Jbeta segments for CDR3. TCRdb independently ran MiXCR on the immunoSEQ multiplex PCR reads; one entry per CDR3 protein. This sample has under 150,000 distinct CDR3 sequences, with about 90% found just once. TCR beta was sequenced from blood CD8+ and CD4+ T cells.

The sequenced sample consisted of CD8+ T cells from PBMCs. This sequence originates from a human donor with multiple sclerosis. The rearrangement links TRBV6-2 or TRBV6-3 to TRBJ1-2, with D possibly matching TRBD1 (5 bases). CDR3 DNA: TGTGCCAGCAGTACGACAGCGAATATCGCTTTCAACTATGGCTACACCTTC. Its translation is CASSTTANIAFNYGYTF.